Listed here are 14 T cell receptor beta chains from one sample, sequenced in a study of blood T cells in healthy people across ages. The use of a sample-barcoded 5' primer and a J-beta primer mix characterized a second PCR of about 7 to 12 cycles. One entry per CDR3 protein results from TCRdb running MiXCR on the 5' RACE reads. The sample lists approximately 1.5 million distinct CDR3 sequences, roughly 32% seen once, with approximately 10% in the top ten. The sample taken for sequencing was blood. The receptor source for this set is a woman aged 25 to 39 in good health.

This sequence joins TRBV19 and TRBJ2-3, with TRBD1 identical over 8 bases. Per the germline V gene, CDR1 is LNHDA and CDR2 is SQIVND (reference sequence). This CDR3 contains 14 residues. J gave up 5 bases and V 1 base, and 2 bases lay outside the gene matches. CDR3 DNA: TGTGCCAGTAGTATAGGACAGGGGAGAGATACGCAGTATTTT. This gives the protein CASSIGQGRDTQYF.

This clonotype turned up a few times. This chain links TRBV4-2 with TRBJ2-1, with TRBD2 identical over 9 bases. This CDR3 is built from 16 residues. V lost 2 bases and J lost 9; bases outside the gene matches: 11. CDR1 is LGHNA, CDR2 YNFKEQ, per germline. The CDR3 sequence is CASSQPLRGGASEQFF. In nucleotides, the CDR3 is TGTGCCAGCAGCCAACCGCTACGCGGGGGGGCATCTGAGCAGTTCTTC.

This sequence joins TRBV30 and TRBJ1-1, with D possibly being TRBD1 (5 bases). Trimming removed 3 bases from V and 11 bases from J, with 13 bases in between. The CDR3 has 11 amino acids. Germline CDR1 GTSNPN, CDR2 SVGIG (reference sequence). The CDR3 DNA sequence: TGTGCCTGGAGCTCAGGCAGGGAGGCTTTCTTT. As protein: CAWSSGREAFF.

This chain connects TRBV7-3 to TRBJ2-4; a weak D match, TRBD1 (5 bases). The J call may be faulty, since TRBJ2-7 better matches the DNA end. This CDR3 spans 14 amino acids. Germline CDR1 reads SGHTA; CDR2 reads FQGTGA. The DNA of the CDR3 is TGTGCCAGCAGCTTAAGCCTGGGAAGGGGCGAGCAGTACTTC. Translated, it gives CASSLSLGRGEQYF.

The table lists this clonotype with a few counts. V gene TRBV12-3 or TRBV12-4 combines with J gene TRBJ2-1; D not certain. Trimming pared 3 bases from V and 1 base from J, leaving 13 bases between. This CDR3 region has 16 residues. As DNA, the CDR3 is TGTGCCAGCAGTTTCCCTGTCCGCGAATCCTACAATGAGCAGTTCTTC. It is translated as CASSFPVRESYNEQFF.

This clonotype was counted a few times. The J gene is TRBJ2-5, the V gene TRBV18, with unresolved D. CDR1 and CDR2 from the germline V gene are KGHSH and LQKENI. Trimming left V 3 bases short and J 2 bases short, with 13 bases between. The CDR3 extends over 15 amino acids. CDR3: CASSPLRLGQETQYF. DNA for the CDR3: TGTGCCAGCTCACCGCTACGCTTGGGTCAAGAGACCCAGTACTTC.

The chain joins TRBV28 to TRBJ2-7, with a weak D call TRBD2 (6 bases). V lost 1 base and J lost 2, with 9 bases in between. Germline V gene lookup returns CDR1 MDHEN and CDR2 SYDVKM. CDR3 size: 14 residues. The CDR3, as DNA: TGTGCCAGCAGTTTATCGGAGGGCCCCTACGAGCAGTACTTC. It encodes CASSLSEGPYEQYF.

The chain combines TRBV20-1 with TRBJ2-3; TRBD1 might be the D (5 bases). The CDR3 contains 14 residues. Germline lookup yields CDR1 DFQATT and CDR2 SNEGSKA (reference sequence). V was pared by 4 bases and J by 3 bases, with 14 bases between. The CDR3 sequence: CSAMGRERTDTQYF. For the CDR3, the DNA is TGCAGTGCTATGGGCAGGGAAAGGACAGATACGCAGTATTTT.

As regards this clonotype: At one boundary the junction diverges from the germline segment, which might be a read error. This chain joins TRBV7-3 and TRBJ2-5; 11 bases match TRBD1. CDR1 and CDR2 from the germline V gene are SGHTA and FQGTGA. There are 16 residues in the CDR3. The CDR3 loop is CASSLTGQGAQGTQYF. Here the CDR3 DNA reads TGTGCCAGCAGCCTCACTGGACAGGGGGCCCAAGGGACCCAGTACTTC.

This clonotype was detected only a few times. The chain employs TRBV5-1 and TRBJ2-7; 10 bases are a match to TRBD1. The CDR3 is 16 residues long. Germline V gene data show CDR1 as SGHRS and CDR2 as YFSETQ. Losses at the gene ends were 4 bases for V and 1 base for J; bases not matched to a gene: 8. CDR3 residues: CASSDGTGALSYEQYF. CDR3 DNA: TGCGCCAGCAGCGATGGGACAGGGGCGTTATCCTACGAGCAGTACTTC.

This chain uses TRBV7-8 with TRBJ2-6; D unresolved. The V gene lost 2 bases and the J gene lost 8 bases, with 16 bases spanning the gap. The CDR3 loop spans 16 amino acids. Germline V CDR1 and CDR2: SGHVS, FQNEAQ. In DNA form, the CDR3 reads TGTGCCAGCAGCTTAACTCCCGGCGCCCCTCCCAACGTCCTGACTTTC. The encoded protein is CASSLTPGAPPNVLTF.

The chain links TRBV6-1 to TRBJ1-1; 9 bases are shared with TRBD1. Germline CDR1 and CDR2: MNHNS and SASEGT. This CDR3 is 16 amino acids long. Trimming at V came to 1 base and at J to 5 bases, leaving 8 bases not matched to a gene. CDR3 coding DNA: TGTGCCAGCAGTGAAGTCCCCGGGACAGGGAAAACTGAAGCTTTCTTT. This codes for CASSEVPGTGKTEAFF.

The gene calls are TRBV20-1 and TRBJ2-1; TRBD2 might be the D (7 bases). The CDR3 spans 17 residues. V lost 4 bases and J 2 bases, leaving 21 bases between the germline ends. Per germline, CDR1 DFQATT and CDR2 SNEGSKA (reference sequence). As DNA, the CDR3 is TGCAGTGCTACGCTTACTTCGGGGGGCGCCGCCTACAATGAGCAGTTCTTC. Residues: CSATLTSGGAAYNEQFF.

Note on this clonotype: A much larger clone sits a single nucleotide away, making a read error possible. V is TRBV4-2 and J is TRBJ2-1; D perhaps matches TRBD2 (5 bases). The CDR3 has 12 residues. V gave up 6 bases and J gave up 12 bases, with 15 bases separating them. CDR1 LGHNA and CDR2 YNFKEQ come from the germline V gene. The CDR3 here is CASSRVGDGQFF. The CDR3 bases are TGTGCCAGCAGTCGTGTCGGGGATGGGCAGTTCTTC.